The 2 T cell receptor beta chains reported below all come from one sample, sequenced in a study of blood T cell repertoires in COVID-19. Produced via immunoSEQ multiplex PCR; TCRdb's table is partial and in-frame only. The repertoire holds over 25,000 clones, with approximately 89% as singletons. Sequenced: peripheral blood. Every receptor here comes from a man in his sixties with acute or convalescent COVID-19.

The chain links TRBV6-2 or TRBV6-3 to TRBJ1-5, with D hard to call. The CDR3 length is 14 residues. Deletions cut 4 bases from V and 0 bases from J, with 7 bases between. CDR1 MNHEY and CDR2 SVGEGT come from the germline V gene. The CDR3 region is CASSFLNSNQPQHF. The DNA of the CDR3 is TGTGCCAGCAGTTTTTTAAATAGCAATCAGCCCCAGCATTTT.

The CDR3 DNA reads as TGTGCCAGCAGCTTGTTGTTAGCAGGGGGTGAGCAGTTCTTC. As protein: CASSLLLAGGEQFF. The rearrangement joins TRBV5-4 to TRBJ2-1, with TRBD1 identical over 7 bases. The length of the CDR3 is 14 residues. After removal of 1 base from V and 9 bases from J, the junction contained 7 bases not matched to a gene. In germline, CDR1 is SGHNT, CDR2 YYREEE (reference sequence).